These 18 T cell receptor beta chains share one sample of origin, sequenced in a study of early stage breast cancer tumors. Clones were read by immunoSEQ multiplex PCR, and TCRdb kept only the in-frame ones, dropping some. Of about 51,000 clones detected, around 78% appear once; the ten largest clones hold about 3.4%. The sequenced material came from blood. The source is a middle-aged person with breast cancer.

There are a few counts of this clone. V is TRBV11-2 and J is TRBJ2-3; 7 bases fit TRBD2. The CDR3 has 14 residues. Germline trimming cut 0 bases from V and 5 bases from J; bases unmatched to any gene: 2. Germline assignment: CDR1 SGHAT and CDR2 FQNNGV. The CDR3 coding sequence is TGTGCCAGCAGCTTAGAGGCGGGAGTAGATACGCAGTATTTT. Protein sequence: CASSLEAGVDTQYF.

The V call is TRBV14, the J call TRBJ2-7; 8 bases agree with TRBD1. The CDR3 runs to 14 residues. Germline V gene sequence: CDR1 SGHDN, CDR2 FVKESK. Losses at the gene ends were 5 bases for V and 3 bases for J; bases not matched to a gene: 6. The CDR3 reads CASSSHRGSYEQYF. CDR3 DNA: TGTGCCAGCAGCTCACACAGGGGGAGCTACGAGCAGTACTTC.

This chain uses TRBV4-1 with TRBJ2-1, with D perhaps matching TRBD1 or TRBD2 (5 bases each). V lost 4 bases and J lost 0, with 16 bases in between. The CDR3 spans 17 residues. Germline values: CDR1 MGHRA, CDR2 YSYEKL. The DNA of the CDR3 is TGCGCCAGCAGCCCTCCTCCCGGGGCGAACTCCTACAATGAGCAGTTCTTC. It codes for CASSPPPGANSYNEQFF.

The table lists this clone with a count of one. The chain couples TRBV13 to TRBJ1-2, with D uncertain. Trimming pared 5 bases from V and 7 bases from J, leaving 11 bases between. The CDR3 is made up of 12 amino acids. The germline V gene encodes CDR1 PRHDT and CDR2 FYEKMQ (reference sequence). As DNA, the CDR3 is TGTGCCAGCAGCGTCGACACGTCTGGCTACACCTTC. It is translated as CASSVDTSGYTF.

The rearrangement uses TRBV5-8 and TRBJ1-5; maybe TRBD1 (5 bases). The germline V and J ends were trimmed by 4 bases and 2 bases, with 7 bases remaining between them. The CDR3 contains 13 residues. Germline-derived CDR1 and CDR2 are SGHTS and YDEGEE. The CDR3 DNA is TGTGCCAGCAGCGGGGCCGGCAATCAGCCCCAGCATTTT. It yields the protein CASSGAGNQPQHF.

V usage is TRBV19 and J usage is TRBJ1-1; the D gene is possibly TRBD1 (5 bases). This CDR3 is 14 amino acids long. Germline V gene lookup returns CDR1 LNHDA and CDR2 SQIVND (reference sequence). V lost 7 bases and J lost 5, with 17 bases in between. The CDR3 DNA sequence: TGTGCCAGTACCGCGGGGCGAGGGTCAACTGAAGCTTTCTTT. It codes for CASTAGRGSTEAFF.

The CDR3 reads CASGRGATEAFF. Here the CDR3 DNA reads TGTGCTAGTGGCCGGGGAGCCACTGAAGCTTTCTTT. The J gene is TRBJ1-1, the V gene TRBV12-5; D uncertain. V dropped 6 bases and J dropped 4 bases, with 9 bases sitting between them. CDR3 length equals 12 residues. In germline, CDR1 is LGHNT, CDR2 FRNRAP.

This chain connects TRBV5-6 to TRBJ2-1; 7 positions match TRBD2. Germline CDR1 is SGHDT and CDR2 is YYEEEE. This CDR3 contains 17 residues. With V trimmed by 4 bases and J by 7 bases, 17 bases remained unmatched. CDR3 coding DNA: TGTGCCAGCAGCCCCCACGGCGGGAGCCCCCCAATAAATGAGCAGTTCTTC. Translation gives CASSPHGGSPPINEQFF.

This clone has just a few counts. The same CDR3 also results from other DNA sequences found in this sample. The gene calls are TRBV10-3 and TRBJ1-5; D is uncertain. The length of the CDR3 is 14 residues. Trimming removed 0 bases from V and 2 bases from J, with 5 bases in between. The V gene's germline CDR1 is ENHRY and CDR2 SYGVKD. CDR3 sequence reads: CAISESGGNQPQHF. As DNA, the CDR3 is TGTGCCATCAGTGAGTCTGGCGGCAATCAGCCCCAGCATTTT.

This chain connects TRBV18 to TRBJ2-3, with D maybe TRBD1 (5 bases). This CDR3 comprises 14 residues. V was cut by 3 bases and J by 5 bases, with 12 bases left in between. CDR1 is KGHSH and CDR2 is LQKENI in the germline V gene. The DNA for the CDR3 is TGTGCCAGCTCACCGGGGCCACAAGGAGATACGCAGTATTTT. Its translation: CASSPGPQGDTQYF.

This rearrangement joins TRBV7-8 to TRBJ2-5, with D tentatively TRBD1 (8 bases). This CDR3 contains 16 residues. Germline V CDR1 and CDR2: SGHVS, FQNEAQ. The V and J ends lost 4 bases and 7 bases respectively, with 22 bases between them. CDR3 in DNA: TGTGCCAGCAGCTGGGAGGGACAGGCTGCCGGAGGGACCCAGTACTTC. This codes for CASSWEGQAAGGTQYF.

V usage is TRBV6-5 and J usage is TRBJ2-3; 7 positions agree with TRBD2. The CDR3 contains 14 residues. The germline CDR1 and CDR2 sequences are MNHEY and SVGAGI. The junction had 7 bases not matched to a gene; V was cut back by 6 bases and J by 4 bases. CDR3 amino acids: CASRHRRESDTQYF. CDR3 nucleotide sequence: TGTGCCAGCAGGCACCGGCGGGAGTCAGATACGCAGTATTTT.

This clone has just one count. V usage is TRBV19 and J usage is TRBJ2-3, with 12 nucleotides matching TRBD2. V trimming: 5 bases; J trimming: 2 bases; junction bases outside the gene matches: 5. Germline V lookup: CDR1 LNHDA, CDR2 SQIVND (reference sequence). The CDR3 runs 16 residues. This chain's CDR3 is CASSPGLAGFTDTQYF. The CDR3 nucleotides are TGTGCCAGTAGTCCCGGACTAGCGGGATTCACAGATACGCAGTATTTT.

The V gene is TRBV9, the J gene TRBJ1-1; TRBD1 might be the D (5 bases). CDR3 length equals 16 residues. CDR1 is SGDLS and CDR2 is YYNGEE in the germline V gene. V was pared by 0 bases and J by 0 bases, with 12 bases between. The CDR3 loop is CASSVAVGGLNTEAFF. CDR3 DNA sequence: TGTGCCAGCAGCGTAGCTGTCGGGGGGTTGAACACTGAAGCTTTCTTT.

In nucleotides, the CDR3 is TGTGCCAGCAGCACTTACGGCGGCGAGCAGTACTTC. This encodes CASSTYGGEQYF. The rearrangement uses TRBV5-5 and TRBJ2-7, with D hard to call. The CDR3 loop spans 12 amino acids. In germline, CDR1 is SGHKS, CDR2 YYEKEE (reference sequence). Trimming stripped 4 bases from V and 6 bases from J, with 11 bases between.

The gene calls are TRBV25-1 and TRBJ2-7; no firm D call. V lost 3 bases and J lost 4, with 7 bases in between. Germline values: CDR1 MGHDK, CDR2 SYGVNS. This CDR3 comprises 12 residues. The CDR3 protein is CASSDGFYEQYF. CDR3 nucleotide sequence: TGTGCCAGCAGTGACGGATTTTACGAGCAGTACTTC.

The CDR3 DNA is TGTGCCAGCAGTGAAATGGGGGGAGCCGGGGAGCTGTTTTTT. Encoded protein: CASSEMGGAGELFF. The gene calls are TRBV2 and TRBJ2-2; D perhaps matches TRBD2 (6 bases). V was cut by 2 bases and J by 6 bases, with 10 bases left in between. Germline V gives CDR1 SNHLY, CDR2 FYNNEI. This CDR3 comprises 14 residues.

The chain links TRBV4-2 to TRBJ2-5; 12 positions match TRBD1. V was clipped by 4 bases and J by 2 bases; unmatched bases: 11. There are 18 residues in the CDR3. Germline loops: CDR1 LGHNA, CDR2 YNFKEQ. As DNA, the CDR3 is TGTGCCAGCAGCCCGGGGACAGGGGGCGGAGGGGCGCAAGAGACCCAGTACTTC. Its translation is CASSPGTGGGGAQETQYF.